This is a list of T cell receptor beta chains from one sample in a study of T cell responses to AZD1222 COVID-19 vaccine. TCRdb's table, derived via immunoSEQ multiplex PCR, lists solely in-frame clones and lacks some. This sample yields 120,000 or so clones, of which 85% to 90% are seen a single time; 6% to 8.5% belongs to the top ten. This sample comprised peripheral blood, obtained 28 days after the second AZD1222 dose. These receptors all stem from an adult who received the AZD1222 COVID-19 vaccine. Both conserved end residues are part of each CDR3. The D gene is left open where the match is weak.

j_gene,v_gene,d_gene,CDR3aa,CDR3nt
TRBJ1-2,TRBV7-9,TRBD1,CASSPSTGAIYGYTF,TGTGCCAGCAGCCCTTCGACAGGGGCGATCTATGGCTACACCTTC
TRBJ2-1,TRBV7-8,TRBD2,CASSHGASGVSGNEQFF,TGTGCCAGCAGCCATGGGGCTAGCGGGGTCTCGGGGAATGAGCAGTTCTTC
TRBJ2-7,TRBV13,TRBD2,CASSPGLDDFEQYF,TGTGCCAGCAGCCCGGGACTAGATGACTTCGAGCAGTACTTC
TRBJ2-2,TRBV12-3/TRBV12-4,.,CPGGGFEELFF,TGCCCCGGAGGGGGGTTCGAGGAGCTGTTTTTT
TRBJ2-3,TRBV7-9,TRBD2,CASTGLALGTDTQYF,TGTGCCAGCACTGGACTAGCGTTGGGGACAGATACGCAGTATTTT
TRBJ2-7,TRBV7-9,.,CASGQPYEQYF,TGTGCCAGCGGACAGCCCTACGAGCAGTACTTC
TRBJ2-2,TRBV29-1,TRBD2,CSARERDTGELFF,TGCAGCGCGCGGGAGCGGGACACCGGGGAGCTGTTTTTT
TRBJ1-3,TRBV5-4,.,CASSKEAGPGNTIYF,TGTGCCAGCAGCAAGGAGGCAGGGCCTGGAAACACCATATATTTT
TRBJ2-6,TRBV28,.,CASSSTLGFVSNVLTF,TGTGCCAGCAGTTCGACACTGGGCTTCGTCTCCAACGTCCTGACTTTC
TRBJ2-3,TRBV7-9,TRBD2,CASSFGTGGTDTQYF,TGTGCCAGCAGCTTCGGGACGGGGGGGACAGATACGCAGTATTTT
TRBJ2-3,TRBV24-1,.,CATSDWGMTQYF,TGTGCCACCAGTGATTGGGGGATGACGCAGTATTTT
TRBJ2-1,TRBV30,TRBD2,CAWSVGTSGGYNEQFF,TGTGCCTGGAGTGTCGGGACTAGCGGGGGGTACAATGAGCAGTTCTTC
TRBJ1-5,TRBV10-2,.,CASRAISPTSNQPQHF,TGCGCCAGCAGAGCCATCAGTCCAACTAGCAATCAGCCCCAGCATTTT
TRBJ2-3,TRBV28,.,CASSSWGIRGSTDTQYF,TGTGCCAGCAGTTCATGGGGGATAAGGGGGAGCACAGATACGCAGTATTTT
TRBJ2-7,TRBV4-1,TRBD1,CASSQPGQGRYEQYF,TGCGCCAGCAGCCAGCCGGGACAGGGGAGGTACGAGCAGTACTTC